The next 7 T cell receptor beta chains were all read from a single sample in a study of tumor and adjacent non-tumor tissue in lung cancer. RNA was extracted from bulk tissue without any cell sorting. Distant lung tissue was collected more than 3 cm away from the tumor edge. TCRbeta libraries were built with three rounds of nested PCR, modified from ARM-PCR. In TCRdb, the multiplex PCR reads were re-called with MiXCR into one record per CDR3 protein. The sample comprises approximately 82,000 distinct CDR3 sequences, less than 85% of which are singletons, and less than 50% rests with the top ten. The specimen sequenced was distant non-tumor lung tissue. These receptors were taken from a man aged 65-85 years with non-small cell lung cancer.

J is TRBJ1-5 and V is TRBV20-1; D is possibly TRBD1 or TRBD2 (5 bases each). The DNA matches TRBJ2-3 better at its end, which makes the J call doubtful. From germline, CDR1 is DFQATT and CDR2 SNEGSKA (reference sequence). The CDR3 has 14 residues. CDR3 bases: TGCAGTGCTAGTCATGGGACGGGGAACCAGCCCCAGTATTTT. Translated, it gives CSASHGTGNQPQYF.

With respect to this clonotype: A much larger clone lies one base from this, so it may be a read error. The chain employs TRBV12-3 or TRBV12-4 and TRBJ2-7; TRBD2 aligns across 13 bases. The CDR3 covers 17 residues. The V and J ends lost 4 bases and 2 bases, in that order; junction bases with no gene match: 8. CDR3 in DNA: TGTGCCAGCAGTTCGCGGCTGGGACTAGCGGGAACCTACGAGCAGTACTTC. Its translation: CASSSRLGLAGTYEQYF.

On this clonotype: An end of the junction does not agree with germline; a read error may underlie this. CDR3 protein: CASSDGSWYSPLHF. CDR3 DNA: TGTGCAAGCAGTGATGGGTCATGGTATTCACCCCTCCATTTT. V usage is TRBV6-1 and J usage is TRBJ1-6; D uncertain. The germline CDR1 and CDR2 sequences are MNHNS and SASEGT. The CDR3 loop spans 14 amino acids.

About this clonotype itself: Given a much more abundant clone one base away, this may be a read error. V gene TRBV20-1 combines with J gene TRBJ2-1, with D tentatively TRBD2 (5 bases). Germline loops: CDR1 DFQATT, CDR2 SNEGSKA (reference sequence). This CDR3 has 15 amino acids. The CDR3 DNA is TGCAGTGCTAGAGGGGGTAGCGTCTCCAACAATGAGCAGATCTTC. Its protein product is CSARGGSVSNNEQIF.

Remarks on this clonotype: Mismatch with germline at one junction end may stem from a read error. CDR3 coding DNA: TGTAGTGTTAGAGGAGGACTAGCGGGGACCTACGAGCAGTTCTTC. This sequence encodes CSVRGGLAGTYEQFF. The chain couples TRBV20-1 to TRBJ2-7; 12 nucleotides match TRBD2. Matching the DNA end better, TRBJ2-1 makes the J call doubtful. The CDR3 extends over 15 amino acids. Germline V gives CDR1 DFQATT, CDR2 SNEGSKA (reference sequence).

On this clonotype: Its ends do not fully match the called genes, so a read error is possible. This chain connects TRBV10-3 to TRBJ2-7; D gene ambiguous. The length of the CDR3 is 14 residues. Per the germline V gene, CDR1 is ENHRY and CDR2 is SYGVKD. Here the CDR3 reads CAISEKMGCYEQYF. The CDR3 DNA follows: TGTGCCATCAGTGAGAAGATGGGATGCTACGAGCAGTATTTC.

About this clonotype itself: Relative to the germline gene, one junction end is altered; a read error may explain this. The chain links TRBV13 to TRBJ2-7; 8 nucleotides agree with TRBD2. CDR1 is PRHDT, CDR2 FYEKMQ, per germline (reference sequence). The CDR3 sequence is 13 residues long. The CDR3 protein is CVSSPLTLAEQHF. CDR3 bases: TGTGTCAGCAGCCCACTAACACTAGCGGAGCAGCACTTC.